This passage covers 7 T cell receptor beta chains from one sample sequenced in a study of cytomegalovirus exposure and HLA in healthy donors. PCR amplification relied on 60 Vbeta primers (plus 13 Jbeta primers). Using immunoSEQ multiplex PCR, the repertoire was profiled, and TCRdb retains in-frame clones only, with some absent. The sample includes roughly 190,000 clones, 60% to 80% seen only once; the top ten take roughly 2.1%. The sequenced sample consisted of PBMCs. The receptors were sampled from a woman in her twenties or thirties in good health and CMV-seropositive.

The rearrangement uses TRBV5-1 and TRBJ2-1; D is possibly TRBD2 (5 bases). V was shortened by 4 bases and J by 2 bases, with 16 bases between the two germline ends. Germline V gives CDR1 SGHRS, CDR2 YFSETQ. The CDR3 has 16 residues. The CDR3 DNA reads as TGCGCCAGCAGCCCAGAGACGGGAACGGCCTACAATGAGCAGTTCTTC. Translating it yields CASSPETGTAYNEQFF.

This chain connects TRBV6-5 to TRBJ2-5, with D maybe TRBD2 (5 bases). CDR1 and CDR2 from the germline V gene are MNHEY and SVGAGI. The CDR3 contains 12 residues. The V gene lost 2 bases and the J gene lost 11 bases, with 12 bases spanning the gap. CDR3 residues: CASSYDSGEQYF. DNA for the CDR3: TGTGCCAGCAGTTACGATTCTGGGGAGCAGTACTTC.

This clone was picked up one time. The CDR3 DNA sequence: TGTGCCATCAGTGGGGTAGGACAGACGTCCTACGAGCAGTACTTC. It yields the protein CAISGVGQTSYEQYF. The chain is built from TRBV10-3 and TRBJ2-7; D might be TRBD1 (6 bases). The germline gives CDR1 ENHRY, CDR2 SYGVKD. V was shortened by 4 bases and J by 1 base, with 14 bases between the two germline ends. This CDR3 region has 15 residues.

Within the sample, this clone is large. The chain joins TRBV25-1 to TRBJ2-6; D remains ambiguous. CDR3 size: 17 residues. Between the trimmed V and J ends, which lost 0 bases and 0 bases, there was a span of 9 bases. The germline gives CDR1 MGHDK, CDR2 SYGVNS. This CDR3 is CASSEYSSVSGANVLTF. The CDR3, as DNA: TGTGCCAGCAGTGAATATTCTTCCGTCTCTGGGGCCAACGTCCTGACTTTC.

The chain has TRBV25-1 and TRBJ2-5, with D maybe TRBD2 (5 bases). This CDR3 has 15 residues. Trimming took off 0 bases at V and 5 bases at J, with 13 bases between the two ends. Looked up from germline, CDR1 is MGHDK and CDR2 is SYGVNS. The CDR3 sequence: CASSEYGKGKETQYF. The CDR3 nucleotides read TGTGCCAGCAGTGAATACGGGAAGGGAAAGGAGACCCAGTACTTC. Full variable domain (rest looked up from reference TRBV25-1 and TRBJ2-5): EADIYQTPRYLVIGTGKKITLECSQTMGHDKMYWYQQDPGMELHLIHYSYGVNSTEKGDLSSESTVSRIRTEHFPLTLESARPSHTSQYLCASSEYGKGKETQYFGPGTRLLVL.

The chain employs TRBV28 and TRBJ2-7; no firm D call. This CDR3 is built from 16 residues. Trimming removed 5 bases from V and 2 bases from J, with 19 bases in between. CDR1 MDHEN and CDR2 SYDVKM come from the germline V gene. Written as DNA, the CDR3 is TGTGCCAGCAGTCCCGTGAGGCAGACCGTTACCTACGAGCAGTACTTC. It codes for CASSPVRQTVTYEQYF.

V usage is TRBV2 and J usage is TRBJ2-7; D gene ambiguous. Germline CDR1 SNHLY, CDR2 FYNNEI. V shed 4 bases and J shed 7 bases, with 8 bases lying between them. The CDR3 totals 11 residues. This CDR3 reads CASSVGREQYF. Written as DNA, the CDR3 is TGTGCCAGCAGTGTGGGCCGGGAGCAGTACTTC.